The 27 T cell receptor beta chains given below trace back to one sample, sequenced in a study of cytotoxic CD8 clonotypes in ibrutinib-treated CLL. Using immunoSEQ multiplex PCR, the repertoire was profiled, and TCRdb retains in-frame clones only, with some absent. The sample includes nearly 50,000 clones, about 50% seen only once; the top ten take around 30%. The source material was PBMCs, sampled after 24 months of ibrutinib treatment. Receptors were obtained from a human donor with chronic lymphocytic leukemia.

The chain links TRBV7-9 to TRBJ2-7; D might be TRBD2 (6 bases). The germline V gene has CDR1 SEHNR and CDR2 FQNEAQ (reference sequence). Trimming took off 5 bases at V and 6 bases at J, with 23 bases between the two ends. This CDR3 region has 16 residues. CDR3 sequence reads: CASSANRGNARSEQYF. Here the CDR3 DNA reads TGTGCCAGCAGCGCGAATCGGGGGAACGCTAGGAGCGAGCAGTACTTC.

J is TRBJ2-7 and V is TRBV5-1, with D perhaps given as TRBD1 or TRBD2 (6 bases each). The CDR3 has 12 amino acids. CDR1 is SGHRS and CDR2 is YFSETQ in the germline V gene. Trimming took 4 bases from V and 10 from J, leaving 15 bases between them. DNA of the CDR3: TGCGCCAGCAGCCCGGGGGCTGGCCGACAGTACTTC. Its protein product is CASSPGAGRQYF.

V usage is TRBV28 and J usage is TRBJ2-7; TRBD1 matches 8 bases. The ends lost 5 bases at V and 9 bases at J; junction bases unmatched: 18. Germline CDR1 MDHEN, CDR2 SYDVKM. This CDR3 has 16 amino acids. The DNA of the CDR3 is TGTGCCAGCAGTCCCCGCGCCGGACAGGGCACTTGGGGGCAGTACTTC. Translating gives CASSPRAGQGTWGQYF.

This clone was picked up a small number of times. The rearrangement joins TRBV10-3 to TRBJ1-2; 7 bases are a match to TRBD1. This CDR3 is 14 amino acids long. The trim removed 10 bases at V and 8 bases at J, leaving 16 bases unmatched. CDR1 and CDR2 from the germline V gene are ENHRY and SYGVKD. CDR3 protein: CATFPGQLSRGYTF. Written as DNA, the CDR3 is TGTGCCACATTCCCGGGACAGCTTTCTAGGGGCTACACCTTC.

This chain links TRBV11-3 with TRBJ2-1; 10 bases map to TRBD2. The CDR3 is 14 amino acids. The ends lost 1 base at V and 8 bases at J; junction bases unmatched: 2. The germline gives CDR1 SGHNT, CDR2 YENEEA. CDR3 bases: TGTGCCAGCAGCTTAGGGACTAGCGGCGATGAGCAGTTCTTC. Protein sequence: CASSLGTSGDEQFF.

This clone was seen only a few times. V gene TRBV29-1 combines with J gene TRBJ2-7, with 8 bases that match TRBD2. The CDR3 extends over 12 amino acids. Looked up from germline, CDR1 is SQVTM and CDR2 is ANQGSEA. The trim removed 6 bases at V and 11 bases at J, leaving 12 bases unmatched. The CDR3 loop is CSVLIAGYGEYF. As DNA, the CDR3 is TGCAGCGTCCTGATAGCGGGGTATGGTGAGTACTTC.

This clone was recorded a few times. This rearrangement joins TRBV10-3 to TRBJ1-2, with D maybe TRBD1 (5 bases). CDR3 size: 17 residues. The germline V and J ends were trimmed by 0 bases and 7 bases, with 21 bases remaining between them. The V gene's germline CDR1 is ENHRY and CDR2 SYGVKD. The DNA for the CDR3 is TGTGCCATCAGTGAGTCGAGCCCTTCAGGGTGGGGGAGTGGCTACACCTTC. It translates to CAISESSPSGWGSGYTF.

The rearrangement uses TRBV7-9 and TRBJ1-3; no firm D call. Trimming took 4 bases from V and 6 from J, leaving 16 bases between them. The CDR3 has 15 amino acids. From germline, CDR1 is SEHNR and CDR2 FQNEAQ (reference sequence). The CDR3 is CASSSGVGRLNTIYF. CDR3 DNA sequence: TGTGCCAGCAGCTCCGGCGTTGGTCGTTTAAACACCATATATTTT.

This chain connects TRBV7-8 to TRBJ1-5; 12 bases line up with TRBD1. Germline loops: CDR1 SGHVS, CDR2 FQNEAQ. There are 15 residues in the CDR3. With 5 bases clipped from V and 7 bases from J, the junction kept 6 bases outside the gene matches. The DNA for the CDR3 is TGTGCCAGCAGCCCCCCGGGACAGGGGGCCCAGCCCCAGCATTTT. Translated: CASSPPGQGAQPQHF.

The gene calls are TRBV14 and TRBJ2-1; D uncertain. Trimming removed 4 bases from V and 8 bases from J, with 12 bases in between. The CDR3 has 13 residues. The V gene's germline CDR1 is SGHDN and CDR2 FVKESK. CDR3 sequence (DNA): TGTGCCAGCAGCCCGACGCGCAACCATGAGCAGTTCTTC. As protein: CASSPTRNHEQFF.

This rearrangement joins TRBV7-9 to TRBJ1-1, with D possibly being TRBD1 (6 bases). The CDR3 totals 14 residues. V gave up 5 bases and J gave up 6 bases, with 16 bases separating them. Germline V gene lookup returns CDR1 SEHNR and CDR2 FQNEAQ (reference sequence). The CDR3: CASSVGGNMPEAFF. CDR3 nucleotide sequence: TGTGCCAGCAGCGTAGGGGGAAATATGCCTGAAGCTTTCTTT.

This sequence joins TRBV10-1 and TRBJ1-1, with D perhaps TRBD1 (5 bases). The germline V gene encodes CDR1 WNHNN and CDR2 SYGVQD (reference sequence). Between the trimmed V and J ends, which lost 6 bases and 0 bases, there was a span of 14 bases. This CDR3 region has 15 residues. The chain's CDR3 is CASRRDVLMNTEAFF. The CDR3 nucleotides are TGCGCCAGCAGGCGGGACGTACTCATGAACACTGAAGCTTTCTTT.

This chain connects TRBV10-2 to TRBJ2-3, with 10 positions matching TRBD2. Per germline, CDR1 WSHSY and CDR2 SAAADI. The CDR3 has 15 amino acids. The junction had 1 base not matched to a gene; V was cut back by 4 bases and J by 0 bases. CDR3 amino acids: CASSVLAGSTDTQYF. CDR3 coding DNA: TGCGCCAGCAGTGTACTAGCGGGGAGCACAGATACGCAGTATTTT.

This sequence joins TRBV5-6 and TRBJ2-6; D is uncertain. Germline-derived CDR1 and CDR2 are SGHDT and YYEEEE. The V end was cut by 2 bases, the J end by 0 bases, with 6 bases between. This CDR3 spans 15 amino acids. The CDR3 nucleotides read TGTGCCAGCAGCTTCGGGCTCTCTGGGGCCAACGTCCTGACTTTC. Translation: CASSFGLSGANVLTF.

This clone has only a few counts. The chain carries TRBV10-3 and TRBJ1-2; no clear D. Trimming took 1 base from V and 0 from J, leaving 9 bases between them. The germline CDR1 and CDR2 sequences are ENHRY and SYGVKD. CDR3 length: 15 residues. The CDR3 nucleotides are TGTGCCATCAGTGAGTTTGGCAGTTCTAACTATGGCTACACCTTC. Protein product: CAISEFGSSNYGYTF.

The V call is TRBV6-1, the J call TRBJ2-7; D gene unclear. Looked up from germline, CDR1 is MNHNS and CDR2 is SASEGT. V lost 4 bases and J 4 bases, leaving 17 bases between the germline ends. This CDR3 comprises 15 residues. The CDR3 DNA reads TGTGCCAGCAGTGGGAAGGGTGGCGAGAGATACGAGCAGTACTTC. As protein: CASSGKGGERYEQYF.

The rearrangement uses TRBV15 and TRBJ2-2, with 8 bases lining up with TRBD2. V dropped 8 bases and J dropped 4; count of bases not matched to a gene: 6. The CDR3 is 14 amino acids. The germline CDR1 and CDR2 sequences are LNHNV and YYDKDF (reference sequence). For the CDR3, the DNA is TGTGCCACCTCTGGGGGGACTAGCACCGGGGAGCTGTTTTTT. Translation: CATSGGTSTGELFF.

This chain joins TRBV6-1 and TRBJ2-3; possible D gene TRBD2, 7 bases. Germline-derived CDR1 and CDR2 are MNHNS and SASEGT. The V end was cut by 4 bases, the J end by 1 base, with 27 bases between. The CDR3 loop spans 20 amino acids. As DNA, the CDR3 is TGTGCCAGCAGTGCGAGGTCTTCCGCGGGGGCCACTAGGGGCACAGATACGCAGTATTTT. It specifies CASSARSSAGATRGTDTQYF.

The CDR3 protein is CASREGGRGYTF. CDR3 coding DNA: TGTGCCAGCAGAGAGGGAGGCCGGGGCTACACCTTC. The gene calls are TRBV6-5 and TRBJ1-2, with D hard to call. Germline V gene lookup returns CDR1 MNHEY and CDR2 SVGAGI. V was cut by 6 bases and J by 8 bases, with 13 bases left in between. This CDR3 is 12 amino acids long.

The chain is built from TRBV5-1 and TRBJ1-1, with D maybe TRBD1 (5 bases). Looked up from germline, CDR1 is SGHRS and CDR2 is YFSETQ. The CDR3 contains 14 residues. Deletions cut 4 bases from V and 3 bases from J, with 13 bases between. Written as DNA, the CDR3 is TGCGCCAGCAGCCAACCGGGACTACACACTGAAGCTTTCTTT. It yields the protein CASSQPGLHTEAFF.

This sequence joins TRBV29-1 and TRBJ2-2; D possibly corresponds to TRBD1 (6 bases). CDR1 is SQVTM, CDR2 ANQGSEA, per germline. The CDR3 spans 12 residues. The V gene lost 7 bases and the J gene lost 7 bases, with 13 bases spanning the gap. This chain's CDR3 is CSAQGLGGELFF. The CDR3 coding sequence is TGCAGCGCACAGGGTCTGGGCGGGGAGCTGTTTTTT.

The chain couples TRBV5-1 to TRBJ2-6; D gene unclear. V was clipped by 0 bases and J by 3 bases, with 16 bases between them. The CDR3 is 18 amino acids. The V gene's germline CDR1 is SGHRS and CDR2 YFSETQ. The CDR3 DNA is TGCGCCAGCAGCTTGGGTCGGGTATTAGTGATTGGGGCCAACGTCCTGACTTTC. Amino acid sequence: CASSLGRVLVIGANVLTF.

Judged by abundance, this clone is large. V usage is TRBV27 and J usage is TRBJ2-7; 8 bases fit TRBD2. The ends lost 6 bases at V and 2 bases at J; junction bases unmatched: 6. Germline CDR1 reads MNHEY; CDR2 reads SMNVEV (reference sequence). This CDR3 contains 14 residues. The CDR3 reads CASRDGGVTYEQYF. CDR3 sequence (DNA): TGTGCCAGCAGGGACGGGGGGGTAACCTACGAGCAGTACTTC.

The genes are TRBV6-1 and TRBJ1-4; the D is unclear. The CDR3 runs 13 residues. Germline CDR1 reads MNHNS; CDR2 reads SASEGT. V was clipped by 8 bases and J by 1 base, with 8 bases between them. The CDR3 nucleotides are TGTGCCAGCGTGGAGAGAACTAATGAAAAACTGTTTTTT. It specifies CASVERTNEKLFF.

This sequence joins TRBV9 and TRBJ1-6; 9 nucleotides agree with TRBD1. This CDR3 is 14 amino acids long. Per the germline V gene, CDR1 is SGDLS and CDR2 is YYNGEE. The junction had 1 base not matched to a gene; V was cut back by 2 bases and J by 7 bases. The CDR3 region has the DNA TGTGCCAGCAGCGTGACAGGGGGAAATTCACCCCTCCACTTT. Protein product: CASSVTGGNSPLHF.

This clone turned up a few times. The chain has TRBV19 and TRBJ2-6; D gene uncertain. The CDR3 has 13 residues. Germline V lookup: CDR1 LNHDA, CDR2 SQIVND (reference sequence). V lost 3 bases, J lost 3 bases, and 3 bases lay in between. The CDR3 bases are TGTGCCAGTAGTATGGATGGGGCCAACGTCCTGACTTTC. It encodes CASSMDGANVLTF.

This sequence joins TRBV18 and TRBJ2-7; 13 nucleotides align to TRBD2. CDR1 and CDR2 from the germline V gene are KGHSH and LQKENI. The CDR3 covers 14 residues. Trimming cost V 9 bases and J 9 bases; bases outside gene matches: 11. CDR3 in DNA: TGTGCCAGTACCGAACTAGCGGGGGGGCCTGGGCAGTACTTC. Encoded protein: CASTELAGGPGQYF. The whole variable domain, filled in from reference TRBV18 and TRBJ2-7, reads NAGVMQNPRHLVRRRGQEARLRCSPMKGHSHVYWYRQLPEEGLKFMVYLQKENIIDESGMPKERFSAEFPKEGPSILRIQQVVRGDSAAYFCASTELAGGPGQYFGPGTRLTVT.